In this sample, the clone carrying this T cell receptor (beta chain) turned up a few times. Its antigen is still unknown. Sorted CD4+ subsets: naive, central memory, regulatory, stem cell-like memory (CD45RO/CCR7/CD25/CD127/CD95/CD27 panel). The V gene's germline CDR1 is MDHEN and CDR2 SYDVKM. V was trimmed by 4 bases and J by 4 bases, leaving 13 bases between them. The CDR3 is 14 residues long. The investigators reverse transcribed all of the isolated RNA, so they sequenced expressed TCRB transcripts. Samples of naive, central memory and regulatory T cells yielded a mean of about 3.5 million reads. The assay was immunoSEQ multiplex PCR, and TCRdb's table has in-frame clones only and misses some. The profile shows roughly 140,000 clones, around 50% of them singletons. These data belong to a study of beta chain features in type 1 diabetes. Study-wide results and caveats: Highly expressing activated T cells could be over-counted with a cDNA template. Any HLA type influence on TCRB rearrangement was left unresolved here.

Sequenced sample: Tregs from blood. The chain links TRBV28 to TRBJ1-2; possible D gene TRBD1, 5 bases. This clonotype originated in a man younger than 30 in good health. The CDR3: CASSSRGGGYGYTF. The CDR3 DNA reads TGTGCCAGCAGTTCTCGGGGGGGAGGCTATGGCTACACCTTC.